These 22 T cell receptor beta chains came from one sample sequenced in a study of CD8+CD57+ T cells in acquired aplastic anemia. Genomic DNA constituted the template upon which TCR beta VDJ and CDR3 profiling was performed. Via MiXCR, TCRdb re-called the reads, giving one row per CDR3 protein. The profile covers roughly 420,000 distinct CDR3 sequences, with roughly 68% appearing a single time and 3% to 5% taken by the ten largest. The sequenced material came from sorted CD4+, CD8+, or CD8+CD57+ T cells (not recorded which) from PBMCs. Receptor source: a human donor in good health, serving as a control.

This clonotype was seen many times. The CDR3, as DNA: TGCGCCAGCAGCCCAGACCCCTCCAGCGAGCAGTACTTC. It is translated as CASSPDPSSEQYF. V gene TRBV5-1 combines with J gene TRBJ2-7, with D uncertain. Trimming stripped 4 bases from V and 6 bases from J, with 14 bases between. There are 13 residues in the CDR3. The germline V gene has CDR1 SGHRS and CDR2 YFSETQ. The variable domain in full, completed from reference TRBV5-1 and TRBJ2-7, reads KAGVTQTPRYLIKTRGQQVTLSCSPISGHRSVSWYQQTPGQGLQFLFEYFSETQRNKGNFPGRFSGRQFSNSRSEMNVSTLELGDSALYLCASSPDPSSEQYFGPGTRLTVT.

The V call is TRBV10-3, the J call TRBJ2-7; 8 nucleotides line up with TRBD2. This CDR3 comprises 16 residues. V trimming: 0 bases; J trimming: 0 bases; junction bases outside the gene matches: 4. Looked up from germline, CDR1 is ENHRY and CDR2 is SYGVKD. The CDR3 sequence is CAISESGREDSYEQYF. The CDR3 DNA reads as TGTGCCATCAGTGAGTCGGGGCGGGAGGACTCCTACGAGCAGTACTTC.

V usage is TRBV20-1 and J usage is TRBJ1-5; the D gene is possibly TRBD1 (6 bases). V gave up 0 bases and J gave up 2 bases, with 20 bases separating them. The CDR3 consists of 18 residues. Germline assignment: CDR1 DFQATT and CDR2 SNEGSKA (reference sequence). The CDR3 loop is CSARDVQAGGSGNQPQHF. The CDR3 coding sequence is TGCAGTGCTAGAGACGTACAGGCCGGGGGCTCTGGCAATCAGCCCCAGCATTTT.

The chain uses TRBV5-5 and TRBJ1-1; D is ambiguous. The germline V and J ends were trimmed by 4 bases and 7 bases, with 17 bases remaining between them. The CDR3 covers 14 residues. CDR1 is SGHKS, CDR2 YYEKEE, per germline (reference sequence). The DNA of the CDR3 is TGTGCCAGCAGCCAAGATCCCCAAGCCAATGAAGCTTTCTTT. Translating it yields CASSQDPQANEAFF. Complete variable domain (other parts from reference TRBV5-5 and TRBJ1-1): DAGVTQSPTHLIKTRGQQVTLRCSPISGHKSVSWYQQVLGQGPQFIFQYYEKEERGRGNFPDRFSARQFPNYSSELNVNALLLGDSALYLCASSQDPQANEAFFGQGTRLTVV.

About this clonotype itself: At one of its ends the junction is not consistent with the germline gene, which may arise from a read error. V usage is TRBV7-2 and J usage is TRBJ1-5; maybe TRBD1 (5 bases). CDR3 size: 15 residues. Germline values: CDR1 SGHTA, CDR2 FQGNSA. CDR3 sequence (DNA): TGCGCCAGCAGCCAAGCTGGGGCAGGGACTCAGCCCCAGCATTTT. Its protein is CASSQAGAGTQPQHF.

The CDR3 reads CSALRTAAKNIQYF. Written as DNA, the CDR3 is TGCAGTGCTTTACGGACGGCAGCCAAAAACATTCAGTACTTC. This chain joins TRBV20-1 and TRBJ2-4, with unresolved D. The V gene lost 5 bases and the J gene lost 0 bases, with 11 bases spanning the gap. This CDR3 is built from 14 residues. The germline V gene encodes CDR1 DFQATT and CDR2 SNEGSKA (reference sequence).

This clonotype was seen repeatedly, ten times or more. This chain joins TRBV2 and TRBJ2-5, with D possibly matching TRBD1 (6 bases). The ends were cut back, 8 bases at V and 0 bases at J, with 7 bases in the middle. Germline assignment: CDR1 SNHLY and CDR2 FYNNEI. The CDR3 extends over 12 amino acids. CDR3 sequence (DNA): TGTGCCAGCCACAGGGACCAAGAGACCCAGTACTTC. Protein: CASHRDQETQYF.

Here the CDR3 reads CSAGLGYEQYF. DNA of the CDR3: TGCAGTGCTGGCCTAGGCTACGAGCAGTACTTC. V gene TRBV20-1 combines with J gene TRBJ2-7; D gene unclear. The CDR3 consists of 11 residues. Germline V gene data show CDR1 as DFQATT and CDR2 as SNEGSKA (reference sequence). Trimming stripped 5 bases from V and 3 bases from J, with 8 bases between.

J is TRBJ1-6 and V is TRBV6-4; 7 bases fit TRBD1. This CDR3 has 13 amino acids. CDR1 MRHNA and CDR2 SNTAGT come from the germline V gene. J gave up 8 bases and V 4 bases, and 2 bases lay outside the gene matches. In DNA form, the CDR3 reads TGTGCCAGCAGTGGAGGGACAGATTCACCCCTCCACTTT. Residues: CASSGGTDSPLHF.

Many counts were recorded for this clonotype. The DNA of the CDR3 is TGTGCCAGCAGCTTAGCAGGGCATGGGGGAGGCTACACCTTC. It encodes CASSLAGHGGGYTF. The V call is TRBV7-2, the J call TRBJ1-2; D perhaps matches TRBD1 (5 bases). The CDR3 extends over 14 amino acids. The germline gives CDR1 SGHTA, CDR2 FQGNSA. The V and J ends lost 0 bases and 8 bases respectively, with 13 bases between them.

The rearrangement links TRBV7-2 to TRBJ2-7; D may correspond to TRBD1 or TRBD2 (5 bases each). CDR1 SGHTA and CDR2 FQGNSA come from the germline V gene. The CDR3 sequence is 16 residues long. V lost 3 bases to trimming and J lost 10 bases, with 25 bases between them. The CDR3 here is CASSFLRGTTEAFQYF. The CDR3 DNA reads as TGTGCCAGCAGCTTTCTGAGGGGAACCACTGAAGCTTTCCAGTACTTC. The full variable domain, rest sourced from reference TRBV7-2 and TRBJ2-7, is GAGVSQSPSNKVTEKGKDVELRCDPISGHTALYWYRQSLGQGLEFLIYFQGNSAPDKSGLPSDRFSAERTGGSVSTLTIQRTQQEDSAVYLCASSFLRGTTEAFQYFGPGTRLTVT.

Details on this clonotype: At one end the junction does not follow the germline gene, possibly because of a read error. The chain combines TRBV7-7 with TRBJ2-7; D is unresolved. The germline V gene encodes CDR1 SSHAT and CDR2 FNYEAQ (reference sequence). This CDR3 has 13 residues. The CDR3, as DNA: TGTGCCACCAGCAGAGATAGCAGCACCGAGGAGTACTTC. Encoded protein: CATSRDSSTEEYF.

The rearrangement uses TRBV7-6 and TRBJ1-2; a weak D match, TRBD1 (5 bases). Trimming stripped 6 bases from V and 0 bases from J, with 11 bases between. Germline V gene lookup returns CDR1 SGHVS and CDR2 FNYEAQ. The CDR3 is 14 residues long. CDR3 DNA: TGTGCCAGCAGTTCCACGACAGCTAACTATGGCTACACCTTC. This gives the protein CASSSTTANYGYTF.

This clonotype was counted between two and nine times. The junction differs from germline at one of its ends, possibly a read error. This chain joins TRBV10-3 and TRBJ1-5, with TRBD1 as a possible D gene (5 bases). CDR3 size: 16 residues. Germline-derived CDR1 and CDR2 are ENHRY and SYGVKD. CDR3 residues: CASSRPAGQFNQPQHF. The CDR3 region has the DNA TGTGCCAGCAGTCGGCCCGCAGGGCAGTTTAATCAGCCCCAGCATTTT.

V and J are TRBV20-1 and TRBJ1-2, with unresolved D. The CDR3 has 11 residues. Germline lookup yields CDR1 DFQATT and CDR2 SNEGSKA (reference sequence). Deletions cut 4 bases from V and 12 bases from J, with 15 bases between. CDR3 coding DNA: TGCAGTGCTACCCATGGGCCCCAAGACACCTTC. It specifies CSATHGPQDTF.

The chain carries TRBV9 and TRBJ1-3; 7 bases agree with TRBD1. After removal of 4 bases from V and 4 bases from J, the junction contained 11 bases not matched to a gene. The CDR3 extends over 16 amino acids. Germline CDR1 is SGDLS and CDR2 is YYNGEE. This chain's CDR3 is CASSRDDRDGGNTIYF. In DNA form, the CDR3 reads TGTGCCAGCAGCCGAGACGACAGGGATGGCGGAAACACCATATATTTT.

Note on this clonotype: The DNA is omitted, as the CDR3 cannot be located on it reliably, and the CDR3 follows TCRdb's listing. The rearrangement uses TRBV12-3 or TRBV12-4 and TRBJ1-2; the D call of TRBD1 is as the table states it, not checked on the DNA. The CDR3 region is 23 residues in length, termini included. The CDR3 sequence is CASTPTSVYFCATGREAVGGYTF.

There are many counts of this clonotype. The chain combines TRBV15 with TRBJ1-1; D remains ambiguous. The V gene's germline CDR1 is LNHNV and CDR2 YYDKDF (reference sequence). V shed 3 bases and J shed 11 bases, with 16 bases lying between them. This CDR3 region has 13 residues. The CDR3 region is CATSSGSWRTAFF. The CDR3 bases are TGTGCCACCAGCAGTGGGAGTTGGAGGACGGCTTTCTTT.

The J gene is TRBJ1-2, the V gene TRBV9; tentatively, D is TRBD1 (5 bases). Trimming stripped 4 bases from V and 8 bases from J, with 21 bases between. In germline, CDR1 is SGDLS, CDR2 YYNGEE. This CDR3 spans 15 amino acids. The CDR3 loop reads CASSMGGEAKEGYTF. CDR3 DNA: TGTGCCAGCAGCATGGGGGGGGAAGCCAAAGAGGGCTACACCTTC.

A word on this clonotype: The junction departs from germline at one end; a sequencing error may be responsible. This chain joins TRBV7-2 and TRBJ2-7; D uncertain. Germline lookup yields CDR1 SGHTA and CDR2 FQGNSA. The CDR3 length is 12 residues. In DNA, the CDR3 is TGTGCCAGCAGCCCCGAGCCCGATAGCAATCACTTC. Its translation is CASSPEPDSNHF.

This rearrangement joins TRBV29-1 to TRBJ1-1; 9 nucleotides line up with TRBD1. The V segment lost 7 bases and the J segment 1 base; nucleotides outside the gene matches: 4. The CDR3 runs to 13 residues. The V gene's germline CDR1 is SQVTM and CDR2 ANQGSEA. CDR3 sequence (DNA): TGCAGCGCTGCGGACAGGGGGAACACTGAAGCTTTCTTT. It translates to CSAADRGNTEAFF.

As for this clonotype: Relative to the germline gene, one junction end is altered; a read error may explain this. The chain is built from TRBV7-6 and TRBJ2-7, with D tentatively TRBD2 (7 bases). This CDR3 is 16 amino acids long. Germline CDR1 is SGHVS and CDR2 is FNYEAQ. The CDR3 loop is CASSLGGGRNRYAQYF. The CDR3 DNA follows: TGTGCCAGCAGCTTAGGCGGGGGCAGGAACCGGTACGCGCAGTACTTC.